This T cell receptor beta chain comes out of a study of cytomegalovirus exposure and HLA in healthy donors. For the study at large: Later analysis reported that the 120 or so validation repertoires shared the platform of the roughly 700 first-cohort repertoires.

Measured with immunoSEQ multiplex PCR; TCRdb has only the in-frame clones, and not every one. The sample gives some 44,000 clones, approximately 90% of which show up once; roughly 5.2% is in the top ten. Details on this clone: Antigen: not known.

Study results and limitations: Cytomegalovirus association was assigned to 150 to 200 TCR beta chains. Testing in vitro showed three CMV-associated chains specific for CMV antigens. Subsequent analysis of the roughly 120 validation repertoires found a tendency for first-cohort TCR clusters to co-occur.

CDR3 size: 18 residues. CDR1 is KGHSH and CDR2 is LQKENI in the germline V gene. The trim removed 8 bases at V and 5 bases at J, leaving 16 bases unmatched. The sequencing input was PBMCs. This chain uses TRBV18 with TRBJ2-1; TRBD2 agrees at 12 bases. The receptor was isolated from a man younger than 35 in good health and CMV-seronegative. This chain's CDR3 is CASGQTTGTSGFNNEQFF. The CDR3 nucleotides read TGTGCCAGCGGACAGACGACCGGGACTAGCGGGTTTAACAATGAGCAGTTCTTC.